This is a list of T cell receptor beta chains from one sample in a study of blood T cell repertoires in COVID-19. The assay was immunoSEQ multiplex PCR, and TCRdb's table has in-frame clones only and misses some. The table shows over 150,000 clones, with 80% to 90% occurring only once. Sample: PBMCs or T cells enriched from blood (not recorded which). Every receptor here comes from a middle-aged man who had recovered from COVID-19. Each CDR3 is given with its conserved first and last residue. The order of the fields is CDR3 protein, CDR3 DNA, CDR3 length, D gene, clone size, J gene, V gene. The D gene is left open where the match is weak. Clone size appears in some rows only: once, few, many, or a class for an expanded clone.

CASGSDNEDSPTESTGELFF,TGTGCCAGCGGATCGGATAATGAGGACAGCCCGACCGAAAGCACCGGGGAGCTGTTTTTT,20,.,.,TRBJ2-2,TRBV21-1
CASSLASPGMNTEAFF,TGTGCCAGCAGCTTAGCGTCCCCGGGGATGAACACTGAAGCTTTCTTT,16,.,once,TRBJ1-1,TRBV7-8
CASSRTSDQETQYF,TGTGCCAGCAGCCGGACTAGCGACCAAGAGACCCAGTACTTC,14,TRBD2,.,TRBJ2-5,TRBV6-5
CASSLESGGSSYEQYF,TGCGCCAGCAGCTTGGAAAGCGGGGGCAGCTCCTACGAGCAGTACTTC,16,TRBD2,.,TRBJ2-7,TRBV5-1
CASRHGQGATEAFF,TGTGCCAGCAGACACGGGCAGGGGGCGACTGAAGCTTTCTTT,14,TRBD1,.,TRBJ1-1,TRBV6-1
CASSLLAGGGNTGELFF,TGTGCCAGCAGTTTACTAGCGGGAGGAGGCAACACCGGGGAGCTGTTTTTT,17,TRBD2,.,TRBJ2-2,TRBV27
CASSPSGDTQYF,TGTGCCAGCAGCCCATCAGGGGATACGCAGTATTTT,12,.,.,TRBJ2-3,TRBV3-1/TRBV3-2
CASSYQGHTNQPQHF,TGTGCCAGCAGTTACCAGGGACATACAAATCAGCCCCAGCATTTT,15,.,.,TRBJ1-5,TRBV6-2/TRBV6-3
CAWRPGHRNTEAFF,TGTGCCTGGAGGCCGGGACACCGGAACACTGAAGCTTTCTTT,14,.,.,TRBJ1-1,TRBV3-1/TRBV3-2
CASSQRGTGGPETQYF,TGTGCCAGCAGCCAACGAGGGACAGGGGGCCCGGAGACCCAGTACTTC,16,TRBD1,.,TRBJ2-5,TRBV14
CASQTGEYGRNEQFF,TGCGCCAGCCAAACAGGGGAATATGGTCGGAATGAGCAGTTCTTC,15,TRBD1,.,TRBJ2-1,TRBV5-1
CATRTEGAATDTQYF,TGTGCCACCCGGACGGAGGGAGCGGCGACAGATACGCAGTATTTT,15,.,.,TRBJ2-3,TRBV6-5
CASSLSREGLETQYF,TGTGCCAGCAGCTTATCGCGGGAGGGCCTAGAGACCCAGTACTTC,15,TRBD2,.,TRBJ2-5,TRBV7-8
CASGTSGGYNEQFF,TGCGCCAGCGGGACTAGCGGGGGGTACAATGAGCAGTTCTTC,14,TRBD2,.,TRBJ2-1,TRBV5-1
CASSPHYRKDEKLFF,TGTGCCAGCAGCCCGCATTACAGGAAGGATGAAAAACTGTTTTTT,15,.,.,TRBJ1-4,TRBV7-2
CASSQMTGTSEKLFF,TGTGCCAGCAGCCAGATGACCGGGACATCAGAAAAACTGTTTTTT,15,.,.,TRBJ1-4,TRBV14
CASSLDVTYTYEQYF,TGTGCCAGCAGTCTAGACGTGACTTACACCTACGAGCAGTACTTC,15,.,.,TRBJ2-7,TRBV5-4
CASSFAGPNTEAFF,TGTGCCAGCAGCTTCGCAGGGCCGAACACTGAAGCTTTCTTT,14,.,.,TRBJ1-1,TRBV11-3
CATQGTAHNEKLFF,TGTGCCACCCAGGGGACAGCACATAATGAAAAACTGTTTTTT,14,TRBD1,.,TRBJ1-4,TRBV10-3
CASSQHRQGPSSTYVYEQYF,TGTGCCAGCAGTCAACATAGACAGGGGCCATCGTCTACCTATGTCTACGAGCAGTACTTC,20,TRBD1,few,TRBJ2-7,TRBV27
CASALSTENEKLFF,TGCGCCAGCGCCCTGAGCACAGAAAATGAAAAACTGTTTTTT,14,.,.,TRBJ1-4,TRBV5-1
CASSGTSGVQYF,TGTGCCAGCAGTGGGACTAGCGGTGTACAGTACTTC,12,TRBD2,.,TRBJ2-5,TRBV2
CASSPWDSVNEQFF,TGTGCCAGCAGCCCGTGGGACTCGGTCAATGAGCAGTTCTTC,14,.,.,TRBJ2-1,TRBV7-2
CASGSGTGANVLTF,TGTGCCAGCGGCTCCGGGACAGGGGCCAACGTCCTGACTTTC,14,.,.,TRBJ2-6,TRBV7-3
CASSYTGGSYNEQFF,TGTGCCAGCAGTTACACAGGGGGTTCCTACAATGAGCAGTTCTTC,15,TRBD1,.,TRBJ2-1,TRBV28
CASSQIQGYYNEQFF,TGTGCCAGCAGTCAGATCCAGGGCTACTACAATGAGCAGTTCTTC,15,.,.,TRBJ2-1,TRBV7-9
CASSTAGTGVEKLFF,TGTGCCAGCAGTACGGCCGGGACAGGAGTGGAAAAACTGTTTTTT,15,TRBD1,.,TRBJ1-4,TRBV28
CAITGTGGGLNYGYTF,TGTGCCATCACTGGGACAGGGGGCGGCCTTAACTATGGCTACACCTTC,16,TRBD1,.,TRBJ1-2,TRBV10-3
CASSFYRINTQYF,TGTGCCAGCAGCTTCTACAGGATAAATACGCAGTATTTT,13,.,.,TRBJ2-3,TRBV7-2
CASSPGQAYSNQPQHF,TGTGCCAGCTCACCCGGACAGGCCTATAGCAATCAGCCCCAGCATTTT,16,TRBD1,few,TRBJ1-5,TRBV18
CASSVGGLAGVHEQYF,TGTGCCAGCAGCGTCGGCGGACTAGCGGGAGTGCACGAGCAGTACTTC,16,TRBD2,.,TRBJ2-7,TRBV9
CASSLFGTGGTEAFF,TGTGCCAGCAGTTTATTCGGGACAGGGGGCACTGAAGCTTTCTTT,15,TRBD1,.,TRBJ1-1,TRBV27
CASSLAEGANVLTF,TGTGCCAGCAGCTTAGCGGAGGGGGCCAACGTCCTGACTTTC,14,.,.,TRBJ2-6,TRBV7-9
CASSLVWRLAGVDEQFF,TGTGCCAGCAGCTTAGTTTGGAGACTAGCGGGAGTAGATGAGCAGTTCTTC,17,TRBD2,.,TRBJ2-1,TRBV7-2
CASSFLRYREYEQYF,TGTGCCAGCAGTTTTCTCCGATACAGAGAATACGAGCAGTACTTC,15,.,.,TRBJ2-7,TRBV28
CASSRGTTRTGELFF,TGTGCCAGCAGTCGCGGGACTACTCGGACCGGGGAGCTGTTTTTT,15,TRBD2,few,TRBJ2-2,TRBV6-5
CASSDPGGAEAFF,TGTGCCAGCAGTGACCCAGGGGGAGCTGAAGCTTTCTTT,13,TRBD1,.,TRBJ1-1,TRBV6-1
CSVEWDSTPDTQYF,TGCAGCGTTGAGTGGGACAGCACCCCAGATACGCAGTATTTT,14,TRBD1,.,TRBJ2-3,TRBV29-1
CASSFRGRDTGELFF,TGTGCCAGCAGTTTTAGGGGAAGGGACACCGGGGAGCTGTTTTTT,15,.,once,TRBJ2-2,TRBV27
CASSQGSTEAFF,TGTGCCAGCAGCCAGGGATCCACTGAAGCTTTCTTT,12,.,few,TRBJ1-1,TRBV25-1